This TCR beta chain derives from a study of vaccination effects on CD4 cells after COVID-19. Study summary: Of the BNT162b2 and mRNA-1273 vaccines, participants received two doses of one or the other.

Prior to sequencing, the ViraFEST assay stimulated PBMC with viral peptide pools, which expanded the antigen-specific CD4+ T cells. Scientists isolated CD4+ T cells after a roughly nine-day culture period ended. In the vaccine recipients, nucleocapsid antibodies were negative and there was no prior SARS-CoV-2 infection. A density of approximately 2 million PBMC per well was used; these cells were cultured with roughly 10 IU/ml IL-2 and roughly 10 ug/ml peptides. Assay used: immunoSEQ multiplex PCR; TCRdb lists only in-frame clones, some missing. The sample lists about 20,000 clones; under 75% were seen once. The germline gives CDR1 SEHNR, CDR2 FQNEAQ (reference sequence). The CDR3 sequence is 15 residues long. V lost 3 bases to trimming and J lost 5 bases; unmatched junction nucleotides: 7. This clone was picked up a small number of times. Its antigen is currently unknown.

This chain connects TRBV7-9 to TRBJ2-5; 9 positions match TRBD2. The starting material was CD4+ T cells from PBMCs cultured with HCoV-NL63 spike peptides, obtained before COVID-19 vaccination. This sequence originates from a human donor who received a COVID-19 vaccine. CDR3: CASSLFGTSSETQYF. The CDR3 DNA reads TGTGCCAGCAGCTTGTTCGGGACTAGCTCGGAGACCCAGTACTTC.